Below are 2 T cell receptor beta chains sequenced from a single sample in a study of shared clonotypes between healthy human individuals (TCRdb year 2020). CD8 naive samples consisted of CD45RO-negative cells that were positively selected for CCR7, yielding a CD45RA+CCR7+ population without TemRA cells. The receptor library was made with the immunoSEQ multiplex PCR assay. TCRdb retrieved this table from immuneACCESS and kept in-frame rearrangements only. Not all clones are present; in checked studies, unresolved V genes account for under half, and no reason is known for the remainder. Within this sample are 600,000 or so clones, with 85% to 95% of them counted one time only. Around 0.11% of the sample rests with the top ten. Specimen: naive CD8+ T cells sorted from blood. The cell subset or site label, read with the paper, signifies: CD45RA+CCR7+. The receptors were sampled from a woman aged 25-40 years in good health.

The chain carries TRBV27 and TRBJ2-1; D is possibly TRBD2 (7 bases). Germline V lookup: CDR1 MNHEY, CDR2 SMNVEV (reference sequence). The CDR3 loop spans 19 amino acids. The ends were cut back, 2 bases at V and 4 bases at J, with 24 bases in the middle. The CDR3 is CASSLREGDPMGAYNEQFF. CDR3 bases: TGTGCCAGCAGTTTAAGGGAGGGGGACCCCATGGGGGCTTACAATGAGCAGTTCTTC.

The chain employs TRBV7-9 and TRBJ1-3; D gene unclear. The CDR3 is 13 residues long. The germline gives CDR1 SEHNR, CDR2 FQNEAQ (reference sequence). Deletions cut 2 bases from V and 2 bases from J, with 4 bases between. The CDR3 DNA sequence: TGTGCCAGCAGCTTAACAGCTGGAAACACCATATATTTT. Its protein product is CASSLTAGNTIYF. The entire variable domain, with the rest obtained from reference TRBV7-9 and TRBJ1-3, is as follows: DTGVSQNPRHKITKRGQNVTFRCDPISEHNRLYWYRQTLGQGPEFLTYFQNEAQLEKSRLLSDRFSAERPKGSFSTLEIQRTEQGDSAMYLCASSLTAGNTIYFGEGSWLTVV.